The sequence of this T cell receptor (beta chain) was determined in a study of T cell responses to AZD1222 COVID-19 vaccine (dated by TCRdb to about 2021). Study-level background: Because spike-specific TCR depth and breadth did not differ between the two schedules, AZD1222 recipients who got a second dose at roughly 4 weeks were pooled with those who got a second dose at roughly 12 weeks. TCR sequencing covered 233 trial participants: 200 to 210 given two doses of AZD1222 and 26 given two doses of MenACWY control vaccine. Trial participants were enrolled by age into subgroups of 18-55, 56-69 and 70-plus years, and around 150, 28 and 57 TCR-sequenced participants, respectively, were included in these subgroups.

About this clone itself: The clone's antigen remains unknown. Base-call qualities are not available, and no considerably larger clone is one nucleotide away.

Overall results and qualifications from the work: Reportedly, close to half of the unique spike-specific TCRs recognized epitopes lying outside the regions that are mutated in the B.1.351 and B.1.1.7 variants. The whole spike protein was spanned by vaccine-associated CD4 TCRs, and dominant responses were seen in regions 160-218 and 743-854. A significant rise in spike-specific TCR breadth and depth was observed after two AZD1222 doses relative to day 0 and relative to MenACWY recipients. No day 14 peak-response samples were available, so repertoires were characterized only after the peak T cell response. In the small 56-69-year group, the increase in depth fell short of significance, most likely because of low power. Participants were mostly white British, with more females than males. The authors suggested clonal diversity may have been underestimated. Only five to seven AZD1222 recipients were SARS-CoV-2 seropositive at baseline, limiting conclusions about previously exposed vaccinees.

Relative to germline, V is 4 bases shorter and J is 5 bases shorter, with 12 bases between their ends. The CDR3 runs 13 amino acids, cysteine and phenylalanine included. Just the 39-base CDR3 DNA is kept, in frame starting at base 1. CDR1 and CDR2 are read off the germline V gene as MNHEY and SVGAGI. The time point label of this sample denotes: baseline before first vaccination. The vaccinee samples were drawn from two UK trials, COV001 and COV002, one of which was a single-blind randomized controlled phase 2/3 trial testing AZD1222 (ChAdOx1 nCoV-19) in healthy adults. For TCRbeta chain sequencing, PBMC samples were collected from trial participants at day 0 and at day 28 after the second dose. The CDR3 regions of human TCRbeta chains were subjected to immunosequencing. The paper's processing steps were these. TCRs in the repertoires were compared against a reference library of SARS-CoV-2-specific TCRs that had been generated with the MIRA antigen-specificity platform. Breadth was defined as the fraction of unique TCRs that were SARS-CoV-2-associated, and depth was defined as the fraction of total T cells that were SARS-CoV-2-associated. Each spike-specific TCR was assigned to its reactive spike region and to a CD4 or CD8 class using the MIRA data. Log10-transformed breadth and depth values were compared by one-way ANOVA with Sidak's multiple comparisons tests. TCRdb obtained this table from immuneACCESS and retained in-frame rearrangements with V and J assigned. These tables miss some clones; where compared with another copy, unresolved V genes account for less than half of the shortfall, and the remainder is unexplained. V, J and clone size are taken as reported in that table, and D and trimming were inferred from the DNA itself. The sample records fewer than 120,000 clones, roughly 92% of which are singletons. The ten largest clonotypes hold 7.5% to 9% of the sample.

This TCR was sampled from an adult in good health. The sample was peripheral blood, taken on day 0 of AZD1222 vaccination. The chain employs TRBV6-5 and TRBJ2-7, and the D gene may be TRBD2, 6 bases matching. The nucleotide sequence is given as TGTGCCAGCAGTTTGACTAGAATGGACGAGCAGTACTTC. The encoded protein is CASSLTRMDEQYF.